This TCR beta chain was documented in a study of T-cell reconstitution after alpha-beta-depleted transplantation in children. Ten or more counts support this clonotype. The TCRbeta library was prepared with unique molecular identifiers. MiXCR, run by TCRdb on the PCR reads, gives a single entry per CDR3 protein. Of around 600,000 distinct CDR3 sequences detected, about 10% appear once; the ten largest clones hold 4% to 5%. The CDR3 runs to 19 residues. Germline V gene data show CDR1 as SEHNR and CDR2 as FQNEAQ (reference sequence). Trimming took 5 bases from V and 4 from J; bases not matched to a gene: 15.

This chain joins TRBV7-9 and TRBJ2-1; 12 nucleotides match TRBD2. This sequence originates from a human donor who donated a stem cell graft to a child with acute myeloid leukemia. The sequences come from PBMCs from the stem cell graft donor, collected from the stem cell graft. The CDR3 here is CASSPWTSGTLPEYNEQFF. CDR3 sequence (DNA): TGTGCCAGCAGCCCGTGGACTAGCGGGACCCTCCCAGAATACAATGAGCAGTTCTTC.